These T cell receptor beta chains were read from a single sample in a study of blood T cell repertoires in COVID-19. Repertoires were generated with immunoSEQ multiplex PCR, while TCRdb's copy carries only in-frame clones and drops some. The sample comprises approximately 150,000 clones, roughly 84% of which are singletons, and less than 6.5% rests with the top ten. The sequenced material came from peripheral blood. Every receptor here comes from a woman aged 50 to 65 with COVID-19, enrolled during active disease. The CDR3 runs from the conserved cysteine through the conserved F or W. D genes are given only for firm matches. Rows may omit the clone size; those that give it use once, few, many or a size class.

J: TRBJ2-5
V: TRBV3-1/TRBV3-2
D: TRBD2
size: -
DNA: TGTGCCAGCAGCCAAGTGGCTAGCGGGGGGAAAGAGACCCAGTACTTC
CDR3: CASSQVASGGKETQYF

J: TRBJ2-3
V: TRBV7-2
D: TRBD1
size: -
DNA: TGTGCCAGCAGCTTAGGGGGCAGGGGGCCGACAGATACGCAGTATTTT
CDR3: CASSLGGRGPTDTQYF

J: TRBJ1-2
V: TRBV2
D: -
size: -
DNA: TGTGCCAGCAGGGGATCAAAAGCGGCTACTAACTATGGCTACACCTTC
CDR3: CASRGSKAATNYGYTF

J: TRBJ1-5
V: TRBV6-1
D: -
size: -
DNA: TGTGCCAGCAGTGGCGGGGGGTGGGCAAATAGCAATCAGCCCCAGCATTTT
CDR3: CASSGGGWANSNQPQHF

J: TRBJ2-5
V: TRBV29-1
D: -
size: many
DNA: TGCAGCGTTGACAGAGCAGGAGGAGAGACCCAGTACTTC
CDR3: CSVDRAGGETQYF

J: TRBJ1-3
V: TRBV4-3
D: -
size: few
DNA: TGCGCCAGCAGCCACCAGCGGGGGGGCTCTGGAAACACCATATATTTT
CDR3: CASSHQRGGSGNTIYF

J: TRBJ1-6
V: TRBV6-1
D: TRBD1
size: -
DNA: TGTGCCAGCAGTGAAACAGGGGGCTCACCCCTCCACTTT
CDR3: CASSETGGSPLHF

J: TRBJ1-1
V: TRBV19
D: TRBD1
size: -
DNA: TGTGCCAGTAGCCCGTATGAGGAAACGGGACAGGGGGGTATGAACACTGAAGCTTTCTTT
CDR3: CASSPYEETGQGGMNTEAFF

J: TRBJ2-7
V: TRBV12-3/TRBV12-4
D: TRBD1
size: -
DNA: TGTGCCAGCAGTCTTGGACAGGGGGAGCAGTACTTC
CDR3: CASSLGQGEQYF

J: TRBJ2-7
V: TRBV5-1
D: TRBD1
size: -
DNA: TGCGCCAGCAGCTTGGAACAGGGGAGTTGGTACGAGCAGTACTTC
CDR3: CASSLEQGSWYEQYF

J: TRBJ1-1
V: TRBV27
D: -
size: -
DNA: TGTGCCAGCAGTTTTTCTCCAGGAAACACTGAAGCTTTCTTT
CDR3: CASSFSPGNTEAFF

J: TRBJ1-1
V: TRBV5-1
D: -
size: -
DNA: TGCGCCAGCAGCTCGACAGGTGACACTGAAGCTTTCTTT
CDR3: CASSSTGDTEAFF

J: TRBJ1-1
V: TRBV10-2
D: -
size: -
DNA: TGCGCCAGCAAGGGGACACCGAACACTGAAGCTTTCTTT
CDR3: CASKGTPNTEAFF

J: TRBJ1-6
V: TRBV7-5
D: -
size: once
DNA: TGTGCCAGAAGCTTAGAGGCAGGGGGTGCCTATAATTCACCCCTCCACTTT
CDR3: CARSLEAGGAYNSPLHF

J: TRBJ2-1
V: TRBV3-1/TRBV3-2
D: TRBD1
size: -
DNA: TGTGCCAGCAGCCGAGGGACAGGGGGCCGGTATGAGCAGTTCTTC
CDR3: CASSRGTGGRYEQFF

J: TRBJ1-2
V: TRBV5-1
D: TRBD1
size: -
DNA: TGCGCCAGCAGCGAGGGACAGCCAACCTATGGCTACACCTTC
CDR3: CASSEGQPTYGYTF

J: TRBJ1-1
V: TRBV6-5
D: -
size: -
DNA: TGTGCCAGTTACGACGGGGATGCGAACACTGAAGCTTTCTTT
CDR3: CASYDGDANTEAFF

J: TRBJ2-5
V: TRBV20-1
D: -
size: -
DNA: TGCAGTGCCCGCCGGGAGACCCAGTACTTC
CDR3: CSARRETQYF

J: TRBJ1-1
V: TRBV5-1
D: -
size: many
DNA: TGCGCCAGCAGCTCGGGGGGCACTTCGAACACTGAAGCTTTCTTT
CDR3: CASSSGGTSNTEAFF

J: TRBJ1-2
V: TRBV12-3/TRBV12-4
D: -
size: -
DNA: TGTGCCAGCAAAACCGGGGAGAACTATGGCTACACCTTC
CDR3: CASKTGENYGYTF

J: TRBJ1-4
V: TRBV28
D: -
size: -
DNA: TGTGCCAGCACCTTCGGGTGGCGGGCAAATGAAAAACTGTTTTTT
CDR3: CASTFGWRANEKLFF

J: TRBJ2-7
V: TRBV30
D: -
size: -
DNA: TGTGCCTGGAGCCCGGGGGCCTACGAGCAGTACTTC
CDR3: CAWSPGAYEQYF

J: TRBJ2-7
V: TRBV27
D: TRBD1
size: -
DNA: TGTGCCAGCAGCTTCGGGACAGGGGACTACGAGCAGTACTTC
CDR3: CASSFGTGDYEQYF

J: TRBJ1-5
V: TRBV28
D: -
size: -
DNA: TGTGCCAGCAATCTAGATAGCAATCAGCCCCAGCATTTT
CDR3: CASNLDSNQPQHF

J: TRBJ1-2
V: TRBV29-1
D: -
size: -
DNA: TGCAGCGGGGCTACCGACTATGGCTACACCTTC
CDR3: CSGATDYGYTF

J: TRBJ2-5
V: TRBV30
D: -
size: -
DNA: TGTGCCTGGAGTCGGGAGCAAGAGACCCAGTACTTC
CDR3: CAWSREQETQYF

J: TRBJ2-1
V: TRBV27
D: -
size: -
DNA: TGTCGACCGGGGGTGATCTCCTACAATGAGCAGTTCTTC
CDR3: CRPGVISYNEQFF

J: TRBJ1-6
V: TRBV28
D: TRBD1
size: -
DNA: TGTGCCAGTCTCGGGACAGGGGGCTTGCCCCTCCACTTT
CDR3: CASLGTGGLPLHF

J: TRBJ1-3
V: TRBV28
D: -
size: -
DNA: TGTGCCAGCTTTTCAGGGTACCGGGACACCATATATTTT
CDR3: CASFSGYRDTIYF

J: TRBJ2-5
V: TRBV7-5
D: -
size: -
DNA: TGTGCCAGAAGCTCGCCGAGTCCCCGGGTGGCATGCCAAGAGACCCAGTACTTC
CDR3: CARSSPSPRVACQETQYF

J: TRBJ1-1
V: TRBV19
D: -
size: -
DNA: TGTGCCAGTAGTATAGATCTAGGCGTGAACACTGAAGCTTTCTTT
CDR3: CASSIDLGVNTEAFF

J: TRBJ1-1
V: TRBV4-1
D: -
size: -
DNA: TGCGCCAGCAGCCAACCTGGACAGATCCCTGAAGCTTTCTTT
CDR3: CASSQPGQIPEAFF

J: TRBJ1-2
V: TRBV6-5
D: -
size: -
DNA: TGTGCCAGCAGTTCCCGGACAGTCTTGGTTGACTATGGCTACACCTTC
CDR3: CASSSRTVLVDYGYTF

J: TRBJ2-7
V: TRBV5-6
D: -
size: -
DNA: TGTGCCAGCAGCAGCGGGCCGGGGAGCTCCTACGAGCAGTACTTC
CDR3: CASSSGPGSSYEQYF

J: TRBJ1-4
V: TRBV7-2
D: TRBD1
size: -
DNA: TGTGCCAGCAGCTGGCCCACCGGGACAGGGGGCGCGGGAACAAAACTGTTTTTT
CDR3: CASSWPTGTGGAGTKLFF

J: TRBJ1-2
V: TRBV11-2
D: TRBD1
size: -
DNA: TGTGCCAGCAGCCCGCAAGGGACAGCCAACTATGGCTACACCTTC
CDR3: CASSPQGTANYGYTF

J: TRBJ1-6
V: TRBV10-1
D: -
size: -
DNA: TGCGCCAGCAGTGAGGGAGTCGAAAATTCACCCCTCCACTTT
CDR3: CASSEGVENSPLHF

J: TRBJ1-5
V: TRBV19
D: -
size: -
DNA: TGTGCCAGTAGTATGTGGGGGGGTACTTCCTCAAGCAATCAGCCCCAGCATTTT
CDR3: CASSMWGGTSSSNQPQHF

J: TRBJ2-5
V: TRBV10-3
D: TRBD1
size: -
DNA: TGTGCCATCTTGATTGTTTGGGGACAGGGGGTTTCTGAGACCCAGTACTTC
CDR3: CAILIVWGQGVSETQYF

J: TRBJ2-3
V: TRBV21-1
D: -
size: -
DNA: TGTGCCAGCAGCAAAGTTCGTAACGGGGGGGCCTTTTCATCAGATACGCAGTATTTT
CDR3: CASSKVRNGGAFSSDTQYF

J: TRBJ2-7
V: TRBV5-5
D: -
size: -
DNA: TGTGCCAGCGCCCCCCCTTCGGTTTACGAGCAGTACTTC
CDR3: CASAPPSVYEQYF

J: TRBJ2-7
V: TRBV28
D: -
size: -
DNA: TGTGCCAGCACCACTTCCAGGGGAGAGAAGTACTTC
CDR3: CASTTSRGEKYF

J: TRBJ2-5
V: TRBV5-8
D: TRBD2
size: -
DNA: TGTGCCAGCAGCTCGGGACTAGCGGGGGGTAGAGAGACCCAGTACTTC
CDR3: CASSSGLAGGRETQYF

J: TRBJ2-3
V: TRBV19
D: -
size: -
DNA: TGTGCCAGTAGTACCGTAGGAGGGGGCGGCACAGATACGCAGTATTTT
CDR3: CASSTVGGGGTDTQYF

J: TRBJ1-2
V: TRBV7-2
D: -
size: -
DNA: TGTGCCAGCAGGGGGAGGGGGGCCGCTGGTGGCTACACCTTC
CDR3: CASRGRGAAGGYTF

J: TRBJ2-1
V: TRBV2
D: TRBD1
size: -
DNA: TGTGCCAGCAGCCTCGGACAGGGGTCCTACAATGAGCAGTTCTTC
CDR3: CASSLGQGSYNEQFF

J: TRBJ1-2
V: TRBV7-2
D: TRBD1
size: -
DNA: TGTGCCAGCAGCTTAGCGACCAGGGGGCGAAACTATGGCTACACCTTC
CDR3: CASSLATRGRNYGYTF

J: TRBJ1-3
V: TRBV24-1
D: -
size: few
DNA: TGTGCCACCGGGGGGGGGCCTGGAAACACCATATATTTT
CDR3: CATGGGPGNTIYF

J: TRBJ2-7
V: TRBV6-1
D: -
size: -
DNA: TGTGCCAGCAGTGACACTCTCACCTACGAGCAGTACTTC
CDR3: CASSDTLTYEQYF

J: TRBJ1-4
V: TRBV30
D: -
size: -
DNA: TGTGCCTGGAGTGTACGCGGGAGAAATGAAAAACTGTTTTTT
CDR3: CAWSVRGRNEKLFF

J: TRBJ1-2
V: TRBV30
D: TRBD1
size: -
DNA: TGTGCCTGGAGTCCCACAGGGGGCCAGGGTGGCTACACCTTC
CDR3: CAWSPTGGQGGYTF